The entry below describes one TCR beta chain. Its antigen remains unidentified. This sample was included in a study of vaccination effects on CD4 cells after COVID-19. Across the study: Participants each got two BNT162b2 or mRNA-1273 vaccine doses.

The germline V gene has CDR1 SGHKS and CDR2 YYEKEE (reference sequence). Trimming pared 2 bases from V and 0 bases from J, leaving 9 bases between. There are 14 residues in the CDR3. Using viral peptide pools, the ViraFEST assay grew out antigen-specific CD4+ T cells prior to sequencing. Upon completion of roughly ten days in culture, CD4+ T cells were isolated. SARS-CoV-2 infection was confirmed by PCR in the person between March and December 2020. PBMC cultures contained two million cells per well, approximately 10 IU/ml IL-2 and around 9.3 ug/ml peptides. Half-medium changes using IL-2 medium occurred on days 3 and 7. Broader study findings: Most post-vaccine spike-reactive clones in convalescents were new, not infection-derived.

Clones were sequenced by immunoSEQ multiplex PCR, and TCRdb holds only the in-frame ones, with some missing. Among 25,000 to 35,000 clones, approximately 70% were seen once, and the ten largest hold under 35%. V is TRBV5-5 and J is TRBJ2-7; no firm D call. This sample comprised CD4+ T cells from PBMCs cultured with a peptide pool, obtained before COVID-19 vaccination. The clonotype was recovered from a human donor who had a prior SARS-CoV-2 infection. As DNA, the CDR3 is TGTGCCAGCAGCTTAAACCAGGCCTCCTACGAGCAGTACTTC. Amino acid sequence: CASSLNQASYEQYF. The variable domain in full, completed from reference TRBV5-5 and TRBJ2-7, reads DAGVTQSPTHLIKTRGQQVTLRCSPISGHKSVSWYQQVLGQGPQFIFQYYEKEERGRGNFPDRFSARQFPNYSSELNVNALLLGDSALYLCASSLNQASYEQYFGPGTRLTVT.